This T cell receptor (beta chain) came from a study of blood T cell repertoires in COVID-19. The overall study: Donors in the United States, Italy and Spain gave samples during acute or convalescent COVID-19. The cDNA or gDNA used as material had been derived from T cells, B-cell-depleted T cells, or PBMCs.

As originally analysed: Scientists estimated how many nucleated cells there were by amplifying reference gene primers. Profiled with immunoSEQ multiplex PCR; TCRdb holds only in-frame clones, not every one. V and J calls and clone size are as listed in that table; D and trimming were resolved from the DNA. The sample lists tens of thousands of clones; around 90% were seen once. The CDR3 contains 14 residues. CDR1 and CDR2 (germline): SGHRS, YFSETQ. Germline trimming cut 6 bases from V and 2 bases from J; bases unmatched to any gene: 6. The chain is built from TRBV5-1 and TRBJ2-3; 7 bases match TRBD1. The sequencing sample was made of peripheral blood. The TCR sequence derives from an older man with active or convalescent COVID-19. The CDR3 DNA reads as TGCGCCAGCAAGCCGGGACAGCTCACAGATACGCAGTATTTT. Translated, it gives CASKPGQLTDTQYF.